What follows describes a single T cell receptor beta chain. Its antigen remains unidentified. Produced via immunoSEQ multiplex PCR; TCRdb's table is partial and in-frame only. Here the sample spans a few million clones, approximately 95% being singletons. This specimen comes from a study of shared clonotypes between healthy human individuals. Notes on the study in general: Sequencing depth was a factor that was expected to affect clonotype sharing among donors.

In germline, CDR1 is SGHRS, CDR2 YFSETQ. The CDR3 sequence is 15 residues long. The ends were cut back, 1 base at V and 0 bases at J, with 9 bases in the middle. This sequence originates from a man in his late teens or twenties in good health. Some clones in this sample may be carry-over from other donors' samples. The gene calls are TRBV5-1 and TRBJ2-3; D is uncertain. The sequenced sample consisted of naive CD4+ T cells from PBMCs. The subset was: CD45RA+ positively selected. This chain's CDR3 is CASSLPISSTDTQYF. DNA of the CDR3: TGCGCCAGCAGCTTGCCGATATCTAGCACAGATACGCAGTATTTT.